Listed here is a single T cell receptor (beta chain). This sample was taken from a study of OX40 agonist ivuxolimab in advanced cancers. Clones were sequenced by immunoSEQ multiplex PCR, and TCRdb holds only the in-frame ones, with some missing. The sample shows about 68,000 clones, under 90% of them seen only once. The CDR3 has 14 residues. Germline lookup yields CDR1 SGDLS and CDR2 YYNGEE. The J segment lost 10 bases and the V segment lost 4 bases, leaving 4 bases of the junction unmatched. The chain recombines TRBV9 with TRBJ2-1, with 14 bases fitting TRBD2. The origin of this receptor is an adult with an advanced solid tumor such as melanoma, head and neck, liver or kidney cancer. Sequences were derived from CD4+ or CD8+ T cells sorted from blood, sampled in a trial of the OX40 agonist ivuxolimab. CDR3 sequence (DNA): TGTGCCAGCAGCCCCAGGACTAGCGGGGGGGAGCAGTTCTTC. Protein sequence: CASSPRTSGGEQFF.